A single sample gave rise to the 25 T cell receptor beta chains below, sequenced in a study of T cells in Graves' hyperthyroidism and ophthalmopathy. TCR beta CDR3 region amplification was performed from RNA transcripts. Carried out on the TCR CDR3, a first-round RT-PCR used the HTBI primer set. TCRdb analysed the multiplex PCR reads with MiXCR anew, one entry per CDR3 protein. In the table there are hundreds of thousands of distinct CDR3 sequences, around 20% of which are singletons. The material sequenced was blood. Receptors were obtained from a man aged 25-40 years with Graves' ophthalmopathy.

This clonotype was seen a handful of times. V usage is TRBV7-2 and J usage is TRBJ2-7; a weak D match, TRBD1 (7 bases). Per germline, CDR1 SGHTA and CDR2 FQGNSA. CDR3 length: 16 residues. The V end was cut by 1 base, the J end by 4 bases, with 17 bases between. CDR3 in amino acids: CASSLGRGTVIYEQYF. In nucleotides, the CDR3 is TGTGCCAGCAGCTTAGGCCGGGGGACAGTAATTTACGAGCAGTACTTC.

This clonotype was recorded a few times. The CDR3 DNA follows: TGCGCCAGCAGCCAAGACTGGGCAGGGGGAGGCTACACCTTC. It is translated as CASSQDWAGGGYTF. The chain is built from TRBV4-1 and TRBJ1-2, with TRBD1 matching 7 bases. The trim removed 0 bases at V and 8 bases at J, leaving 6 bases unmatched. The CDR3 totals 14 residues. Looked up from germline, CDR1 is MGHRA and CDR2 is YSYEKL.

With respect to this clonotype: A much larger clone lies one base from this, so it may be a read error. The chain is built from TRBV9 and TRBJ2-2; tentative D call: TRBD1 (6 bases). The CDR3 length is 13 residues. CDR1 SGDLS and CDR2 YYNGEE come from the germline V gene. The CDR3: CASKTGNAGELFF. As DNA, the CDR3 is TGTGCCAGCAAAACAGGGAACGCCGGGGAGCTGTTTTTT.

This chain joins TRBV4-1 and TRBJ2-7; no definite D call. Germline assignment: CDR1 MGHRA and CDR2 YSYEKL. The CDR3 contains 15 residues. V was trimmed by 0 bases and J by 3 bases, leaving 12 bases between them. The CDR3 is CASSQDLGVGYEQYF. The CDR3 coding sequence is TGCGCCAGCAGCCAAGATCTTGGGGTAGGCTACGAGCAGTACTTC.

The rearrangement links TRBV6-1 to TRBJ1-1; TRBD1 matches at 9 bases. CDR1 and CDR2 from the germline V gene are MNHNS and SASEGT. V was clipped by 6 bases and J by 5 bases; unmatched bases: 10. This CDR3 has 15 residues. The CDR3 DNA sequence: TGTGCCAGCAGCAGACCGGGACAGGGAGGAACTGAAGCTTTCTTT. This sequence encodes CASSRPGQGGTEAFF.

This clonotype was picked up many times. V is TRBV28 and J is TRBJ2-7; a possible D gene is TRBD1 (6 bases). The germline V and J ends were trimmed by 5 bases and 3 bases, with 17 bases remaining between them. Germline V gene lookup returns CDR1 MDHEN and CDR2 SYDVKM. This CDR3 is built from 15 residues. The CDR3 loop reads CASSPRTDPRYEQYF. The CDR3 nucleotides read TGTGCCAGCAGTCCTCGGACAGACCCACGCTACGAGCAGTACTTC.

This clonotype turned up a few times. The chain uses TRBV6-2 or TRBV6-3 and TRBJ1-6; 7 bases are shared with TRBD1. V was pared by 4 bases and J by 7 bases, with 10 bases of the junction left unmatched. Germline V gene data show CDR1 as MNHEY and CDR2 as SVGEGT. CDR3 size: 16 residues. This CDR3 reads CASSSGQILRNSPLHF. CDR3 coding DNA: TGTGCCAGCAGTTCGGGACAGATCCTGCGGAATTCACCCCTCCACTTT.

This clonotype was detected only once. The V and J genes are TRBV3-1 and TRBJ2-1, with D maybe TRBD2 (5 bases). Looked up from germline, CDR1 is LGHDT and CDR2 is YNNKEL (reference sequence). CDR3 length: 15 residues. With 1 base removed from V and 7 bases from J, the gap between germline ends came to 14 bases. The CDR3 region is CASSQAAGEWNEQFF. The DNA of the CDR3 is TGTGCCAGCAGCCAAGCGGCGGGCGAATGGAATGAGCAGTTCTTC.

J is TRBJ1-4 and V is TRBV19; tentative D call: TRBD1 (6 bases). The CDR3 loop spans 16 amino acids. Trimming left V 3 bases short and J 5 bases short, with 16 bases between. Per germline, CDR1 LNHDA and CDR2 SQIVND (reference sequence). The CDR3 is CASSIWGRVPNEKLFF. The CDR3 DNA follows: TGTGCCAGTAGTATTTGGGGGCGCGTACCGAATGAAAAACTGTTTTTT.

Note on this clonotype: A clone one base away is much larger, so this may be a read error. The CDR3 end shows no conserved phenylalanine or tryptophan, and so a read error is likely. The chain joins TRBV28 to TRBJ2-7; 7 nucleotides line up with TRBD1. Trimming took 6 bases from V and 4 from J; bases not matched to a gene: 9. The CDR3 is made up of 14 amino acids. Germline assignment: CDR1 MDHEN and CDR2 SYDVKM. CDR3 sequence (DNA): TGTGCCAGCAGCTCGGCCGGGACAGATTACGAGCAGTACCTC. It translates to CASSSAGTDYEQYL.

This clonotype came up a few times. The chain employs TRBV28 and TRBJ2-5; D may be TRBD1 or TRBD2 (5 bases each). The germline CDR1 and CDR2 sequences are MDHEN and SYDVKM. V was pared by 8 bases and J by 5 bases, with 18 bases between. There are 14 residues in the CDR3. CDR3 loop: CASSKVGRGETQYF. The CDR3 nucleotides read TGTGCCAGCTCAAAAGTGGGGCGCGGGGAGACCCAGTACTTC.

This clonotype was seen at least ten times. One end of the junction does not line up with germline, which may come from a read error. The rearrangement uses TRBV5-1 and TRBJ2-1; 12 positions agree with TRBD2. Germline V CDR1 and CDR2: SGHRS, YFSETQ. The CDR3 loop spans 15 amino acids. CDR3 in amino acids: CASSFLAGGPNEQFF. CDR3 coding DNA: TGTGCCAGCAGCTTTCTAGCGGGAGGGCCGAATGAGCAGTTCTTC.

This clonotype was observed once. The chain has TRBV6-2 or TRBV6-3 and TRBJ2-7; D may match TRBD1 or TRBD2 (6 bases each). CDR1 and CDR2 from the germline V gene are MNHEY and SVGEGT. The CDR3 has 15 amino acids. Trimming took off 6 bases at V and 0 bases at J, with 15 bases between the two ends. The DNA for the CDR3 is TGTGCCAGCAGGGAGGGACAAGGGGTCTCCTACGAGCAGTACTTC. This gives the protein CASREGQGVSYEQYF.

This clonotype was counted ten times or more. The J gene is TRBJ2-1, the V gene TRBV28; 9 bases fit TRBD1. This CDR3 has 15 residues. CDR1 is MDHEN and CDR2 is SYDVKM in the germline V gene. The junction had 8 bases not matched to a gene; V was cut back by 4 bases and J by 7 bases. CDR3 region: CASSYGQGWNNEQFF. The DNA for the CDR3 is TGTGCCAGCAGTTACGGACAGGGGTGGAATAATGAGCAGTTCTTC.

This sequence joins TRBV7-2 and TRBJ2-2; D may match TRBD1 or TRBD2 (5 bases each). CDR3 length: 14 amino acids. V lost 3 bases, J lost 5 bases, and 10 bases lay in between. Germline V gene data show CDR1 as SGHTA and CDR2 as FQGNSA. The CDR3 DNA is TGTGCCAGCAGCTTGGGACGAAGGACCGGGGAGCTGTTTTTT. This codes for CASSLGRRTGELFF.

This chain links TRBV19 with TRBJ2-1; no firm D call. The CDR3 length is 12 residues. From germline, CDR1 is LNHDA and CDR2 SQIVND (reference sequence). With 3 bases removed from V and 9 bases from J, the gap between germline ends came to 9 bases. The CDR3 is CASSILGGEQFF. The CDR3 DNA follows: TGTGCCAGTAGTATCTTAGGCGGTGAGCAGTTCTTC.

This clonotype has a count of ten or more. CDR3 loop: CASSLGGWALNTEAFF. Written as DNA, the CDR3 is TGCGCCAGCAGTCTGGGAGGTTGGGCCTTGAACACTGAAGCTTTCTTT. V is TRBV5-1 and J is TRBJ1-1; D gene unclear. Germline CDR1 SGHRS, CDR2 YFSETQ. The V and J ends lost 5 bases and 0 bases respectively, with 17 bases between them. CDR3 length equals 16 residues.

A single count supports this clonotype. V and J are TRBV4-1 and TRBJ1-5; D gene unclear. Trimming shortened V by 7 bases and J by 1 base, and 14 bases separated the two germline ends. This CDR3 has 15 amino acids. Germline CDR1 is MGHRA and CDR2 is YSYEKL. The CDR3 sequence is CASTPSGGSNQPQHF. The CDR3 bases are TGCGCCAGCACCCCCTCCGGAGGGAGCAATCAGCCCCAGCATTTT.

The chain has TRBV9 and TRBJ2-3; D might be TRBD1 (6 bases). Between the trimmed V and J ends, which lost 0 bases and 1 base, there was a span of 15 bases. This CDR3 comprises 17 residues. Germline lookup yields CDR1 SGDLS and CDR2 YYNGEE. The CDR3 is CASSVAVGTRGTDTQYF. CDR3 coding DNA: TGTGCCAGCAGCGTAGCCGTCGGGACAAGAGGCACAGATACGCAGTATTTT.

The V call is TRBV5-1, the J call TRBJ2-2; a possible D gene is TRBD1 (5 bases). The germline V and J ends were trimmed by 4 bases and 0 bases, with 13 bases remaining between them. The CDR3 length is 16 residues. CDR1 is SGHRS and CDR2 is YFSETQ in the germline V gene. CDR3 region: CASSPAAGSNTGELFF. As DNA, the CDR3 is TGCGCCAGCAGCCCGGCTGCAGGGTCGAACACCGGGGAGCTGTTTTTT.

The chain employs TRBV7-2 and TRBJ1-2; 7 nucleotides match TRBD1. This CDR3 region has 13 residues. The ends lost 3 bases at V and 6 bases at J; junction bases unmatched: 4. Per the germline V gene, CDR1 is SGHTA and CDR2 is FQGNSA. CDR3 in amino acids: CASSFTGADGYTF. The CDR3 nucleotides read TGTGCCAGCAGCTTTACAGGGGCGGATGGCTACACCTTC.

The chain joins TRBV28 to TRBJ2-7, with D maybe TRBD1 (6 bases). This CDR3 region has 12 residues. Germline values: CDR1 MDHEN, CDR2 SYDVKM. Trimming removed 7 bases from V and 2 bases from J, with 9 bases in between. As DNA, the CDR3 is TGTGCCAGCAAGGACAGCCCCTACGAGCAGTACTTC. It yields the protein CASKDSPYEQYF.

This clonotype was counted ten times or more. V is TRBV5-1 and J is TRBJ1-1, with D maybe TRBD1 (5 bases). The germline V and J ends were trimmed by 0 bases and 2 bases, with 11 bases remaining between them. CDR1 and CDR2 (germline): SGHRS, YFSETQ. The CDR3 spans 15 residues. CDR3 coding DNA: TGCGCCAGCAGCTTGGTCCCGGGACCCAACACTGAAGCTTTCTTT. Its translation is CASSLVPGPNTEAFF. Full variable domain (remainder filled in from reference TRBV5-1 and TRBJ1-1): KAGVTQTPRYLIKTRGQQVTLSCSPISGHRSVSWYQQTPGQGLQFLFEYFSETQRNKGNFPGRFSGRQFSNSRSEMNVSTLELGDSALYLCASSLVPGPNTEAFFGQGTRLTVV.

There are many counts of this clonotype. V is TRBV12-3 or TRBV12-4 and J is TRBJ1-1; no clear D gene. This CDR3 has 16 residues. Trimming took off 1 base at V and 1 base at J, with 13 bases between the two ends. The CDR3: CASSLERATGNTEAFF. The CDR3 nucleotides are TGTGCCAGCAGTTTAGAGCGAGCTACGGGGAACACTGAAGCTTTCTTT.

This clonotype has only one observation. One end of the junction varies from germline; a read error may be responsible. This chain joins TRBV6-1 and TRBJ1-5, with D maybe TRBD1 (6 bases). Looked up from germline, CDR1 is MNHNS and CDR2 is SASEGT. The CDR3 is 14 amino acids. CDR3 nucleotides: TGTGCCGCCCGACACAGGGATAATTATCAGTCCCAGCATTTT. Translation gives CAARHRDNYQSQHF.